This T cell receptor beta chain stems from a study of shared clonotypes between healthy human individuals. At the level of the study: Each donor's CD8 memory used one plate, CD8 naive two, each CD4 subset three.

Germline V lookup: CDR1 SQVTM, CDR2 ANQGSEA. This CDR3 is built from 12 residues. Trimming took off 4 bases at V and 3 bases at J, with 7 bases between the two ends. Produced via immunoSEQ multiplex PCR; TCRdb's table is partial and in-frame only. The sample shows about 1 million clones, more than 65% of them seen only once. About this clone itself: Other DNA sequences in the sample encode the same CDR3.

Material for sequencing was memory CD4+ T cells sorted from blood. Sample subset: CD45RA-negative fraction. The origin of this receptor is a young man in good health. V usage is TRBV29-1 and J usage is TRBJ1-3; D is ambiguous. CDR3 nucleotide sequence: TGCAGCGTTGTGTCGGATGGAAACACCATATATTTT. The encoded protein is CSVVSDGNTIYF.